A single sample is the source of the 32 T cell receptor beta chains below, sequenced in a study of identical twins. TCRdb called the 5' RACE reads again in MiXCR, with one record for every CDR3 protein. The data contain about 240,000 distinct CDR3 sequences, roughly a tenth of them seen just once; the ten biggest clones take up more than 8%. The material sequenced was memory T cells sorted from blood. The receptor set was obtained from a man over 45 in good health.

The chain joins TRBV7-2 to TRBJ2-7; 12 bases align to TRBD2. CDR1 is SGHTA and CDR2 is FQGNSA in the germline V gene. Trimming took 4 bases from V and 6 from J; bases not matched to a gene: 10. The CDR3 has 16 residues. CDR3 bases: TGTGCCAGCAGCTACACCCTAGCGGGAGGGTTTAGCGAGCAGTACTTC. Translating gives CASSYTLAGGFSEQYF.

This clonotype has a handful of counts. The V gene is TRBV4-3, the J gene TRBJ2-7, with D unresolved. The germline gives CDR1 LGHNA, CDR2 YSLEER. V was pared by 1 base and J by 0 bases, with 10 bases between. The CDR3 length is 15 residues. CDR3: CASSQVVGTSYEQYF. In nucleotides, the CDR3 is TGCGCCAGCAGCCAAGTGGTGGGAACCTCCTACGAGCAGTACTTC.

The sample holds many counts of this clonotype. The rearrangement links TRBV4-2 to TRBJ2-2, with D possibly being TRBD1 or TRBD2 (6 bases each). From germline, CDR1 is LGHNA and CDR2 YNFKEQ. CDR3 length: 15 amino acids. V lost 8 bases and J 5 bases, leaving 18 bases between the germline ends. CDR3 amino acids: CASGTGAPRTGELFF. Here the CDR3 DNA reads TGTGCCAGCGGTACGGGGGCACCTAGAACCGGGGAGCTGTTTTTT.

The table lists this clonotype with many counts. The chain combines TRBV4-3 with TRBJ2-4; no reliable D call. The V gene lost 1 base and the J gene lost 0 bases, with 4 bases spanning the gap. The CDR3 loop spans 14 amino acids. From germline, CDR1 is LGHNA and CDR2 YSLEER. CDR3 sequence reads: CASSQAVAKNIQYF. The CDR3 DNA follows: TGCGCCAGCAGCCAAGCAGTAGCCAAAAACATTCAGTACTTC.

This clonotype was detected ten times or more. The rearrangement joins TRBV7-3 to TRBJ2-7; TRBD2 agrees at 7 bases. Trimming cost V 5 bases and J 5 bases; bases outside gene matches: 12. CDR3 length equals 15 residues. Germline lookup yields CDR1 SGHTA and CDR2 FQGTGA. As DNA, the CDR3 is TGTGCCAGCAGCCCCCAGGGCGGGAGTAACAACGAGCAGTACTTC. This encodes CASSPQGGSNNEQYF.

The chain employs TRBV28 and TRBJ2-4, with D hard to call. Trimming took off 3 bases at V and 4 bases at J, with 4 bases between the two ends. Germline V lookup: CDR1 MDHEN, CDR2 SYDVKM. This CDR3 contains 12 residues. The CDR3, as DNA: TGTGCCAGCAGTTTCCCTAAAAACATTCAGTACTTC. Its translation is CASSFPKNIQYF.

The chain joins TRBV15 to TRBJ2-5, with 12 bases identical to TRBD2. The germline V gene encodes CDR1 LNHNV and CDR2 YYDKDF (reference sequence). V shed 3 bases, J shed 5 bases, and the junction held 10 bases outside the gene matches. The CDR3 loop spans 17 amino acids. CDR3 bases: TGTGCCACCAGCAGGAACCTCCTAGCGGGGGGGCTGGAGACCCAGTACTTC. Its protein is CATSRNLLAGGLETQYF. Full variable domain (missing parts from reference TRBV15 and TRBJ2-5): DAMVIQNPRYQVTQFGKPVTLSCSQTLNHNVMYWYQQKSSQAPKLLFHYYDKDFNNEADTPDNFQSRRPNTSFCFLDIRSPGLGDTAMYLCATSRNLLAGGLETQYFGPGTRLLVL.

This clonotype has ten or more counts. V and J are TRBV7-2 and TRBJ1-6; no clear D. Trimming removed 6 bases at V and 10 bases at J, with 16 bases between. Looked up from germline, CDR1 is SGHTA and CDR2 is FQGNSA. The CDR3 extends over 14 amino acids. The CDR3 sequence: CASRIMAGESPLHF. The CDR3 DNA is TGTGCCAGCAGAATAATGGCGGGAGAATCACCCCTCCACTTT.

This clonotype was counted ten times or more. The chain links TRBV27 to TRBJ1-2; TRBD1 agrees at 10 bases. The CDR3 has 16 amino acids. With V trimmed by 8 bases and J by 7 bases, 16 bases remained unmatched. Germline V lookup: CDR1 MNHEY, CDR2 SMNVEV (reference sequence). The CDR3 loop is CASASSPRQGAGGYTF. The CDR3 nucleotides read TGTGCCAGCGCCTCTAGCCCCCGACAGGGGGCGGGTGGCTACACCTTC.

This clonotype was seen ten or more times. The V and J genes are TRBV2 and TRBJ2-7; D unclear. Germline loops: CDR1 SNHLY, CDR2 FYNNEI. V was pared by 2 bases and J by 6 bases, with 11 bases between. The CDR3 extends over 13 amino acids. The CDR3 reads CASSESSWGEQYF. The CDR3 nucleotides are TGTGCCAGCAGTGAAAGCAGTTGGGGCGAGCAGTACTTC.

This clonotype appeared a few times. This sequence joins TRBV20-1 and TRBJ1-1; 7 bases align to TRBD1. Trimming removed 5 bases from V and 0 bases from J; junction bases left unmatched: 3. The CDR3 has 13 residues. CDR1 is DFQATT, CDR2 SNEGSKA, per germline (reference sequence). DNA of the CDR3: TGCAGTGCTCTGGACAGGTTGAACACTGAAGCTTTCTTT. Its translation is CSALDRLNTEAFF.

This clonotype has just a few counts. J is TRBJ2-7 and V is TRBV7-2, with D perhaps matching TRBD1 or TRBD2 (5 bases each). From germline, CDR1 is SGHTA and CDR2 FQGNSA. V lost 2 bases to trimming and J lost 5 bases, with 19 bases between them. CDR3 length: 16 amino acids. CDR3: CASSLLNVRVGDEQYF. DNA of the CDR3: TGTGCCAGCAGCTTATTAAACGTGAGGGTGGGGGACGAGCAGTACTTC.

This clonotype appeared a few times. This chain links TRBV19 with TRBJ2-7; 7 nucleotides line up with TRBD2. Germline CDR1 and CDR2: LNHDA and SQIVND (reference sequence). Losses at the gene ends were 7 bases for V and 3 bases for J; bases not matched to a gene: 9. The CDR3 totals 14 residues. CDR3 coding DNA: TGTGCCAGTAAAGTCCAGGGCGGGAGCTACGAGCAGTACTTC. Protein product: CASKVQGGSYEQYF.

J is TRBJ2-1 and V is TRBV11-3; D is possibly TRBD1 (6 bases). The CDR3 is 13 residues long. Germline V gene sequence: CDR1 SGHNT, CDR2 YENEEA. V was clipped by 6 bases and J by 9 bases, with 15 bases between them. This chain's CDR3 is CASRASGAGEQFF. CDR3 sequence (DNA): TGTGCCAGCAGGGCATCAGGGGCTGGTGAGCAGTTCTTC.

The chain recombines TRBV29-1 with TRBJ2-1; D is possibly TRBD1 or TRBD2 (6 bases each). Deletions cut 2 bases from V and 4 bases from J, with 12 bases between. Germline V lookup: CDR1 SQVTM, CDR2 ANQGSEA. The CDR3 totals 14 residues. The CDR3 spells CSVERGAVYNEQFF. The DNA of the CDR3 is TGCAGCGTTGAAAGGGGGGCGGTGTACAATGAGCAGTTCTTC.

This clonotype was counted many times. The chain joins TRBV7-2 to TRBJ1-6; no firm D call. Germline V gene sequence: CDR1 SGHTA, CDR2 FQGNSA. This CDR3 contains 15 residues. V gave up 5 bases and J gave up 5 bases, with 13 bases separating them. The CDR3 nucleotides read TGTGCCAGCAGCCCCGGGAGGGCTAATAATTCACCCCTCCACTTT. Its translation: CASSPGRANNSPLHF.

The table lists this clonotype with many counts. The chain joins TRBV3-1 to TRBJ2-7; 9 nucleotides agree with TRBD1. J lost 6 bases, V lost 7 bases, and 10 bases had no gene match. Germline V gene lookup returns CDR1 LGHDT and CDR2 YNNKEL (reference sequence). The CDR3 extends over 14 amino acids. CDR3: CASTLGTGRSEQYF. The CDR3 DNA reads as TGTGCCAGCACCCTTGGGACAGGGCGCTCCGAGCAGTACTTC.

The chain has TRBV5-1 and TRBJ2-2, with a possible D match to TRBD1 (7 bases). The CDR3 totals 15 residues. Germline CDR1 and CDR2: SGHRS and YFSETQ. V lost 4 bases and J lost 6, with 16 bases in between. CDR3 sequence: CASSAGQTLSGELFF. The CDR3 nucleotides are TGCGCCAGCAGCGCGGGACAGACTCTTTCCGGGGAGCTGTTTTTT.

This clonotype has just a few counts. The chain recombines TRBV3-1 with TRBJ2-7, with 9 bases identical to TRBD1. In germline, CDR1 is LGHDT, CDR2 YNNKEL (reference sequence). The CDR3 contains 16 residues. V dropped 4 bases and J dropped 0; count of bases not matched to a gene: 7. CDR3 DNA sequence: TGTGCCAGCAGCCCCCTGGGACAGGGATTCTCCTACGAGCAGTACTTC. Translation: CASSPLGQGFSYEQYF.

This clonotype was seen only a few times. The chain joins TRBV5-1 to TRBJ2-2; 9 bases line up with TRBD1. The CDR3 covers 15 residues. Germline CDR1 is SGHRS and CDR2 is YFSETQ. J was trimmed by 7 bases and V by 0 bases; bases with no gene match: 4. DNA for the CDR3: TGCGCCAGCAGCTTGGGAACAGGGGGCTACGGGGAGCTGTTTTTT. Its translation: CASSLGTGGYGELFF.

This clonotype was observed many times. This sequence joins TRBV27 and TRBJ2-1; 7 nucleotides line up with TRBD2. The V and J ends lost 3 bases and 0 bases, in that order; junction bases with no gene match: 8. CDR3 length: 17 amino acids. Germline V gene lookup returns CDR1 MNHEY and CDR2 SMNVEV (reference sequence). CDR3 sequence reads: CASSFSRLAPSYNEQFF. Written as DNA, the CDR3 is TGTGCCAGCAGTTTCTCTCGACTAGCCCCCTCCTACAATGAGCAGTTCTTC.

This clonotype was observed a few times. This chain links TRBV12-3 or TRBV12-4 with TRBJ1-6; no reliable D call. V lost 1 base to trimming and J lost 0 bases, with 13 bases between them. The CDR3 is made up of 18 amino acids. In DNA, the CDR3 is TGTGCCAGCAGTTTAGGATCGGCGGGGAGCTCCTATAATTCACCCCTCCACTTT. It codes for CASSLGSAGSSYNSPLHF.

This clonotype was seen more than once but under ten times. The V and J genes are TRBV20-1 and TRBJ2-3, with D unresolved. V lost 5 bases and J 1 base, leaving 13 bases between the germline ends. This CDR3 has 14 residues. Germline CDR1 and CDR2: DFQATT and SNEGSKA (reference sequence). The CDR3 DNA follows: TGCAGTGCTGGTACTACGACCCGCACAGATACGCAGTATTTT. As protein: CSAGTTTRTDTQYF.

V is TRBV20-1 and J is TRBJ2-1; 9 bases map to TRBD1. The junction had 12 bases not matched to a gene; V was cut back by 4 bases and J by 8 bases. CDR3 length: 15 amino acids. From germline, CDR1 is DFQATT and CDR2 SNEGSKA (reference sequence). The CDR3 sequence: CSAKPPGQGMDEQFF. The CDR3 DNA follows: TGCAGTGCTAAACCCCCGGGACAGGGAATGGATGAGCAGTTCTTC.

Ten or more counts support this clonotype. The chain recombines TRBV5-1 with TRBJ2-1; unclear D gene. From germline, CDR1 is SGHRS and CDR2 YFSETQ. The ends were cut back, 4 bases at V and 7 bases at J, with 6 bases in the middle. CDR3 length: 11 residues. CDR3 coding DNA: TGCGCCAGCAGCGCTGAGAATGAGCAGTTCTTC. This gives the protein CASSAENEQFF.

Ten or more counts support this clonotype. J is TRBJ1-2 and V is TRBV10-3, with D possibly matching TRBD1 (5 bases). CDR3 length: 14 amino acids. V was cut by 4 bases and J by 5 bases, with 14 bases left in between. Germline V gene sequence: CDR1 ENHRY, CDR2 SYGVKD. The CDR3 nucleotides are TGTGCCATCAGTGCTGGGACCGCTATTTATGGCTACACCTTC. Amino acids: CAISAGTAIYGYTF.

V and J are TRBV20-1 and TRBJ2-1; TRBD2 aligns across 8 bases. The CDR3 contains 15 residues. The V gene end was trimmed by 6 bases and the J gene end by 4 bases; junction bases not matched to a gene: 11. The germline V gene encodes CDR1 DFQATT and CDR2 SNEGSKA (reference sequence). CDR3 bases: TGCAGTGCCACCCCCACTAGCGGACCTTACAATGAGCAGTTCTTC. It yields the protein CSATPTSGPYNEQFF.

The sample holds many counts of this clonotype. The CDR3 DNA is TGTGCCAGCAAAAAGACCGGGACTTCTAATTCACCCCTCCACTTT. Residues: CASKKTGTSNSPLHF. The chain carries TRBV6-1 and TRBJ1-6; TRBD1 might be the D (5 bases). Trimming pared 7 bases from V and 6 bases from J, leaving 16 bases between. The CDR3 extends over 15 amino acids. CDR1 and CDR2 (germline): MNHNS, SASEGT.

At least ten counts were recorded for this clonotype. This sequence joins TRBV7-2 and TRBJ2-4; weak D call: TRBD2 (6 bases). Trimming removed 1 base from V and 10 bases from J, with 8 bases in between. Looked up from germline, CDR1 is SGHTA and CDR2 is FQGNSA. This CDR3 contains 12 residues. DNA for the CDR3: TGTGCCAGCAGCTTAGACCGGGGGATTCAGTACTTC. Translated: CASSLDRGIQYF. The complete variable domain, with remaining parts taken from reference TRBV7-2 and TRBJ2-4, reads GAGVSQSPSNKVTEKGKDVELRCDPISGHTALYWYRQSLGQGLEFLIYFQGNSAPDKSGLPSDRFSAERTGGSVSTLTIQRTQQEDSAVYLCASSLDRGIQYFGAGTRLSVL.

This clonotype was seen more than once but under ten times. The chain couples TRBV6-1 to TRBJ1-1; no clear D gene. V dropped 7 bases and J dropped 0 bases, with 18 bases sitting between them. Germline V gene data show CDR1 as MNHNS and CDR2 as SASEGT. CDR3 length: 16 residues. This chain's CDR3 is CASKAASVGMNTEAFF. CDR3 DNA: TGTGCCAGCAAGGCGGCCTCCGTGGGAATGAACACTGAAGCTTTCTTT.

The gene calls are TRBV20-1 and TRBJ2-5; 7 bases agree with TRBD2. CDR1 is DFQATT, CDR2 SNEGSKA, per germline (reference sequence). The CDR3 has 15 residues. Trimming cost V 2 bases and J 0 bases; bases outside gene matches: 6. The CDR3 loop is CSARSLADHQETQYF. DNA of the CDR3: TGCAGTGCTAGAAGCCTAGCGGACCACCAAGAGACCCAGTACTTC.

This clonotype was counted many times. The chain recombines TRBV6-2 or TRBV6-3 with TRBJ2-3, with D uncertain. The CDR3 is 17 amino acids. Germline CDR1 reads MNHEY; CDR2 reads SVGEGT. V was shortened by 6 bases and J by 2 bases, with 21 bases between the two germline ends. The CDR3: CASSEDRTPVYTDTQYF. CDR3 sequence (DNA): TGTGCCAGCAGCGAAGATCGGACCCCCGTATACACAGATACGCAGTATTTT.